This TCR beta chain came from a study of blood T cell repertoires in COVID-19. The wider study: Acute and convalescent COVID-19 samples came from the United States, Italy and Spain.

In the original processing: By means of reference gene primer amplification, nucleated cell counts were estimated. The protocol was immunoSEQ multiplex PCR, while the TCRdb copy is restricted to in-frame clones and leaves out a portion. That table furnishes V, J and clone size, whereas the DNA furnished D and trimming. The data hold 70,000 to 100,000 clones, with around 90% observed a single time. Germline values: CDR1 SQVTM, CDR2 ANQGSEA. Trimming removed 4 bases from V and 3 bases from J, with 12 bases in between. CDR3 size: 14 residues. The sequenced material came from peripheral blood. The sequence was collected from a human donor in a cohort sampled during active COVID-19. The V call is TRBV29-1, the J call TRBJ1-4; D might be TRBD1 (5 bases). The CDR3 protein is CSVGARGSNEKLFF. CDR3 nucleotide sequence: TGCAGCGTTGGCGCGCGGGGGTCTAATGAAAAACTGTTTTTT.